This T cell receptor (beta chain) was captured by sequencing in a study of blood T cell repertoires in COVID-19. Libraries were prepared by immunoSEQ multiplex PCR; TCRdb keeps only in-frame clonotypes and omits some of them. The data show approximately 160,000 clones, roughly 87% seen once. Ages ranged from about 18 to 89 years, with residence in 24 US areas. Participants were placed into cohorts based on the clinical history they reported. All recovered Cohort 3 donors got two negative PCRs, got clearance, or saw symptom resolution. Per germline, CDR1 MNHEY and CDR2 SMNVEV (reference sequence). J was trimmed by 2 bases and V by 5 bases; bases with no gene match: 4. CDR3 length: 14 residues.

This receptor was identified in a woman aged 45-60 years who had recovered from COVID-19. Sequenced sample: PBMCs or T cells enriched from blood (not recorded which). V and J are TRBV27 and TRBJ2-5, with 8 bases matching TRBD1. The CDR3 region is CASSPGTGQETQYF. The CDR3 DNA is TGTGCCAGCAGTCCCGGGACAGGACAAGAGACCCAGTACTTC.